Sequencing of this T cell receptor (beta chain) was carried out in a study of response to subunit inactivated influenza vaccine. Findings of the study overall: The authors proposed limited new T cell recruitment per seasonal influenza vaccination.

This clonotype was counted only a few times. Its antigen is currently unknown. TCRdb reprocessed the RT-PCR reads with MiXCR, giving one entry per CDR3 protein. The data show roughly 500,000 distinct CDR3 sequences, about 17% seen once. Germline loops: CDR1 MNHNS, CDR2 SASEGT. V dropped 1 base and J dropped 2 bases, with 5 bases sitting between them. This CDR3 comprises 13 residues. The chain has TRBV6-1 and TRBJ1-1, with no clear D. This material consisted of CD4+ T cells sorted from PBMCs, taken about 24 months after vaccination. The TCR was taken from a man between 50 and 70 years old who received an inactivated influenza vaccine. The CDR3 DNA is TGTGCCAGCAGTGAAGTTTTAAACACTGAAGCTTTCTTT. It codes for CASSEVLNTEAFF.